This entry features one TCR beta chain sequence. 13 Jbeta primers and 60 Vbeta primers were used for the PCR. The data were produced by immunoSEQ multiplex PCR, yet TCRdb's version contains in-frame clones alone and is incomplete. Of fewer than 250,000 clones listed, almost 75% are singletons. This sample stems from a study of cytomegalovirus exposure and HLA in healthy donors. The junction had 7 bases not matched to a gene; V was cut back by 5 bases and J by 6 bases. CDR1 and CDR2 from the germline V gene are MRHNA and SNTAGT. The CDR3 loop spans 15 amino acids. The sample consisted of PBMCs. The chain joins TRBV6-4 to TRBJ2-3; 11 bases align to TRBD2. This TCR was recovered from a woman aged 25 to 39 in good health and CMV-seropositive. The CDR3, as DNA: TGTGCCAGCAGTTCAACTAGCGGGAGTTCCGATACGCAGTATTTT. Its translation: CASSSTSGSSDTQYF.